These 32 T cell receptor beta chains came from one sample sequenced in a study of cytotoxic CD8 clonotypes in ibrutinib-treated CLL. Using immunoSEQ multiplex PCR, the repertoire was profiled, and TCRdb retains in-frame clones only, with some absent. Of about 300,000 clones in the sample, around 69% were seen once. The starting material was PBMCs, obtained at disease progression, from a patient treated with ibrutinib. The source of these receptors is a human donor with chronic lymphocytic leukemia.

The table lists this clone with a count of one. This chain connects TRBV9 to TRBJ2-7, with 13 positions matching TRBD2. The CDR3 consists of 15 residues. Germline-derived CDR1 and CDR2 are SGDLS and YYNGEE. With 2 bases clipped from V and 4 bases from J, the junction kept 3 bases outside the gene matches. This CDR3 reads CASSVGTSGVYEQYF. CDR3 DNA sequence: TGTGCCAGCAGCGTGGGGACTAGCGGGGTTTACGAGCAGTACTTC.

This CDR3 is CASSYLGGTYTGELFF. The CDR3 DNA is TGTGCCAGCAGTTACCTGGGGGGAACTTACACCGGGGAGCTGTTTTTT. This chain connects TRBV6-5 to TRBJ2-2; possible D gene TRBD2, 6 bases. The V end lost 2 bases, the J end lost 3 bases, and 13 bases lay between the germline ends. The CDR3 length is 16 residues. Germline CDR1 is MNHEY and CDR2 is SVGAGI.

CDR3 sequence (DNA): TGCGCCAGCAGCAATACCCGAAGCGGGACCTCCTACGAGCAGTACTTC. Its translation: CASSNTRSGTSYEQYF. This chain links TRBV5-1 with TRBJ2-7, with TRBD2 matching 7 bases. Per germline, CDR1 SGHRS and CDR2 YFSETQ. This CDR3 comprises 16 residues. Losses at the gene ends were 4 bases for V and 0 bases for J; bases not matched to a gene: 10. The full variable domain, rest sourced from reference TRBV5-1 and TRBJ2-7, is KAGVTQTPRYLIKTRGQQVTLSCSPISGHRSVSWYQQTPGQGLQFLFEYFSETQRNKGNFPGRFSGRQFSNSRSEMNVSTLELGDSALYLCASSNTRSGTSYEQYFGPGTRLTVT.

This clone occurred a few times. The chain links TRBV6-6 to TRBJ2-1; D possibly corresponds to TRBD2 (5 bases). V was clipped by 0 bases and J by 2 bases, with 11 bases between them. The CDR3 runs to 16 residues. CDR1 and CDR2 from the germline V gene are MNHNY and SVGAGI (reference sequence). The CDR3 DNA reads as TGTGCCAGCAGTTACTCAAGGGCCGGGGCCTACAATGAGCAGTTCTTC. Translated, it gives CASSYSRAGAYNEQFF.

This rearrangement joins TRBV5-5 to TRBJ1-1; D is uncertain. The length of the CDR3 is 14 residues. Germline V lookup: CDR1 SGHKS, CDR2 YYEKEE (reference sequence). V lost 0 bases and J 1 base, leaving 7 bases between the germline ends. DNA for the CDR3: TGTGCCAGCAGCTTGGAGTCCGGGAACACTGAAGCTTTCTTT. Translating it yields CASSLESGNTEAFF.

The V gene is TRBV25-1, the J gene TRBJ1-6; D might be TRBD1 (6 bases). V was cut by 4 bases and J by 5 bases, with 12 bases left in between. This CDR3 has 15 amino acids. The V gene's germline CDR1 is MGHDK and CDR2 SYGVNS. CDR3 bases: TGTGCCAGCAGTGCCACGGGGGCCCATAATTCACCCCTCCACTTT. Its translation: CASSATGAHNSPLHF.

The chain recombines TRBV7-8 with TRBJ2-1; TRBD2 matches 9 bases. The CDR3 extends over 17 amino acids. CDR1 is SGHVS and CDR2 is FQNEAQ in the germline V gene. Unmatched junction bases numbered 12, after V lost 2 bases and J lost 7 bases. CDR3 sequence reads: CASSLKRWREGRNEQFF. Written as DNA, the CDR3 is TGTGCCAGCAGCTTAAAGAGGTGGCGGGAGGGGCGGAATGAGCAGTTCTTC.

The sample holds a few counts of this clone. The chain is built from TRBV2 and TRBJ2-7; 9 bases line up with TRBD1. The CDR3 is 14 residues long. The V segment lost 8 bases and the J segment 2 bases; nucleotides outside the gene matches: 7. Germline CDR1 and CDR2: SNHLY and FYNNEI. CDR3 loop: CASGPGTGPYEQYF. The DNA for the CDR3 is TGTGCCAGCGGACCCGGGACAGGGCCCTACGAGCAGTACTTC.

V usage is TRBV25-1 and J usage is TRBJ1-4, with TRBD1 matching over 8 bases. CDR1 and CDR2 (germline): MGHDK, SYGVNS. V lost 3 bases to trimming and J lost 8 bases; unmatched junction nucleotides: 11. The CDR3 loop spans 16 amino acids. The CDR3 region has the DNA TGTGCCAGCAGTGAGTCCAGGGGGCTATTTGGGGAAAAACTGTTTTTT. Its translation is CASSESRGLFGEKLFF.

CDR3 in DNA: TGCGCCAGCAGTGAGGGGGAGAGGAGAACTTTCTTT. Its protein product is CASSEGERRTFF. The chain recombines TRBV10-1 with TRBJ1-1, with D unclear. Per germline, CDR1 WNHNN and CDR2 SYGVQD (reference sequence). V was pared by 2 bases and J by 12 bases, with 13 bases between. The CDR3 loop spans 12 amino acids.

A single count supports this clone. The CDR3 bases are TGCGCCAGCAGCTTGGGGGCGGGGACACATCTCTCCTACGAGCAGTACTTC. Its protein product is CASSLGAGTHLSYEQYF. The gene calls are TRBV5-1 and TRBJ2-7; either TRBD1 or TRBD2 may fit D (6 bases each). The ends were cut back, 0 bases at V and 0 bases at J, with 16 bases in the middle. This CDR3 has 17 amino acids. The germline CDR1 and CDR2 sequences are SGHRS and YFSETQ.

The chain uses TRBV2 and TRBJ1-6; D is possibly TRBD1 (6 bases). Germline V gives CDR1 SNHLY, CDR2 FYNNEI. Trimming removed 8 bases at V and 1 base at J, with 15 bases between. This CDR3 is built from 16 residues. The CDR3 protein is CASLAGRGSYNSPLHF. For the CDR3, the DNA is TGTGCCAGCCTCGCAGGGAGGGGGTCCTATAATTCACCCCTCCACTTT.

This clone turned up a few times. The chain joins TRBV15 to TRBJ2-7, with D possibly being TRBD1 or TRBD2 (5 bases each). The CDR3 contains 15 residues. Per the germline V gene, CDR1 is LNHNV and CDR2 is YYDKDF (reference sequence). The V gene lost 4 bases and the J gene lost 1 base, with 14 bases spanning the gap. This chain's CDR3 is CATSISSGRSYEQYF. The CDR3 DNA is TGTGCCACCAGCATAAGCTCGGGACGGTCCTACGAGCAGTACTTC. Full variable domain (missing parts from reference TRBV15 and TRBJ2-7): DAMVIQNPRYQVTQFGKPVTLSCSQTLNHNVMYWYQQKSSQAPKLLFHYYDKDFNNEADTPDNFQSRRPNTSFCFLDIRSPGLGDTAMYLCATSISSGRSYEQYFGPGTRLTVT.

The CDR3 DNA follows: TGTGCCAGCAGCCAACCGGGACAGTCGAGCTCCTACAATGAGCAGTTCTTC. It encodes CASSQPGQSSSYNEQFF. The chain joins TRBV14 to TRBJ2-1, with 7 nucleotides matching TRBD1. J gave up 0 bases and V 2 bases, and 7 bases lay outside the gene matches. CDR1 is SGHDN and CDR2 is FVKESK in the germline V gene. CDR3 length: 17 residues.

Remarks on this clone: The junction and the germline gene differ at one end; a read error may be behind it. The rearrangement uses TRBV2 and TRBJ2-5; 9 positions match TRBD2. This CDR3 is built from 15 residues. Germline V CDR1 and CDR2: SNHLY, FYNNEI. The CDR3 DNA follows: TGTGCCAGCAGTGTGGTACTAGCGGGCCAAGAGGCCCAGTACTTC. Translated, it gives CASSVVLAGQEAQYF.

V is TRBV2 and J is TRBJ2-1, with TRBD2 identical over 12 bases. CDR1 and CDR2 from the germline V gene are SNHLY and FYNNEI. The trim removed 4 bases at V and 6 bases at J, leaving 4 bases unmatched. CDR3 length equals 15 residues. The CDR3 DNA sequence: TGTGCCAGCAGTGCTGGACTAGCGGGGCTCAATGAGCAGTTCTTC. Translating gives CASSAGLAGLNEQFF. The full variable domain, rest sourced from reference TRBV2 and TRBJ2-1, is EPEVTQTPSHQVTQMGQEVILRCVPISNHLYFYWYRQILGQKVEFLVSFYNNEISEKSEIFDDQFSVERPDGSNFTLKIRSTKLEDSAMYFCASSAGLAGLNEQFFGPGTRLTVL.

This clone appeared many times. This chain uses TRBV7-8 with TRBJ2-7; no clear D. Germline V gives CDR1 SGHVS, CDR2 FQNEAQ. Trimming removed 5 bases at V and 3 bases at J, with 8 bases between. The CDR3 length is 12 residues. The CDR3 here is CASSPGDYEQYF. CDR3 nucleotides: TGTGCCAGCAGCCCTGGGGACTACGAGCAGTACTTC.

This chain joins TRBV28 and TRBJ2-1, with TRBD2 identical over 7 bases. CDR3 size: 11 residues. The ends lost 6 bases at V and 16 bases at J; junction bases unmatched: 9. CDR1 is MDHEN, CDR2 SYDVKM, per germline. CDR3 nucleotide sequence: TGTGCCAGCAGATCCCGGGGGACTATCTTCTTC. Translation: CASRSRGTIFF.

V and J are TRBV7-6 and TRBJ2-1; 10 positions agree with TRBD2. V lost 5 bases and J lost 8; bases outside the gene matches: 27. The CDR3 length is 21 residues. Germline V gene sequence: CDR1 SGHVS, CDR2 FNYEAQ. As DNA, the CDR3 is TGTGCCAGCAGCCGACATCTTCCAAGGCTAGCGGGAGTTCTTTCGGGGGATGAGCAGTTCTTC. It yields the protein CASSRHLPRLAGVLSGDEQFF. Complete variable domain (other parts from reference TRBV7-6 and TRBJ2-1): GAGVSQSPRYKVTKRGQDVALRCDPISGHVSLYWYRQALGQGPEFLTYFNYEAQQDKSGLPNDRFSAERPEGSISTLTIQRTEQRDSAMYRCASSRHLPRLAGVLSGDEQFFGPGTRLTVL.

This chain joins TRBV14 and TRBJ2-5; tentative D call: TRBD2 (5 bases). The V end lost 5 bases, the J end lost 5 bases, and 18 bases lay between the germline ends. Germline loops: CDR1 SGHDN, CDR2 FVKESK. The CDR3 is 15 amino acids. CDR3 bases: TGTGCCAGCAGCGGCGCGTGGGAGATGAGTGAGACCCAGTACTTC. Translated: CASSGAWEMSETQYF. The entire variable domain, with the rest obtained from reference TRBV14 and TRBJ2-5, is as follows: EAGVTQFPSHSVIEKGQTVTLRCDPISGHDNLYWYRRVMGKEIKFLLHFVKESKQDESGMPNNRFLAERTGGTYSTLKVQPAELEDSGVYFCASSGAWEMSETQYFGPGTRLLVL.

The genes are TRBV7-8 and TRBJ2-7; possible D gene TRBD1, 6 bases. Per the germline V gene, CDR1 is SGHVS and CDR2 is FQNEAQ. This CDR3 spans 14 amino acids. V was clipped by 1 base and J by 4 bases, with 11 bases between them. In DNA, the CDR3 is TGTGCCAGCAGCTTAGGTCACCAGGGGTACGAGCAGTACTTC. Its protein is CASSLGHQGYEQYF.

The chain links TRBV10-1 to TRBJ2-1; TRBD2 matches at 12 bases. V shed 6 bases and J 0 bases; nucleotides not matched to a gene: 6. CDR3 length: 17 residues. CDR1 and CDR2 from the germline V gene are WNHNN and SYGVQD (reference sequence). CDR3 coding DNA: TGCGCCAGCAGCGAGACTAGCGGGGGCCTCTCCTACAATGAGCAGTTCTTC. This translates into CASSETSGGLSYNEQFF.

This chain links TRBV12-5 with TRBJ1-2; 8 positions agree with TRBD1. Germline V gene sequence: CDR1 LGHNT, CDR2 FRNRAP. CDR3 length: 15 residues. Unmatched junction bases numbered 5, after V lost 1 base and J lost 4 bases. CDR3 protein: CASGLEPDRGYGYTF. CDR3 in DNA: TGTGCTAGTGGTTTGGAACCAGACAGGGGCTATGGCTACACCTTC.

This chain joins TRBV10-3 and TRBJ2-3, with D tentatively TRBD2 (6 bases). The ends were cut back, 7 bases at V and 0 bases at J, with 11 bases in the middle. The CDR3 runs 14 residues. CDR1 is ENHRY, CDR2 SYGVKD, per germline. The CDR3 here is CAINDGTSTDTQYF. In DNA, the CDR3 is TGTGCCATCAATGACGGGACTAGCACAGATACGCAGTATTTT.

The V gene is TRBV5-1, the J gene TRBJ1-5; D is ambiguous. The CDR3 is 13 residues long. V dropped 4 bases and J dropped 4 bases, with 9 bases sitting between them. In germline, CDR1 is SGHRS, CDR2 YFSETQ. CDR3: CASSLAGNQPQHF. CDR3 bases: TGCGCCAGCAGCCTGGCGGGTAATCAGCCCCAGCATTTT.

The rearrangement joins TRBV7-9 to TRBJ2-3; the D is unclear. The CDR3 covers 14 residues. The V end lost 1 base, the J end lost 4 bases, and 9 bases lay between the germline ends. CDR1 SEHNR and CDR2 FQNEAQ come from the germline V gene (reference sequence). The CDR3 here is CASSLEASADTQYF. The CDR3 coding sequence is TGTGCCAGCAGCTTAGAGGCTTCGGCAGATACGCAGTATTTT.

This chain uses TRBV28 with TRBJ2-1; D ambiguous. V was clipped by 4 bases and J by 2 bases, with 12 bases between them. Looked up from germline, CDR1 is MDHEN and CDR2 is SYDVKM. The CDR3 is 15 amino acids. CDR3 in amino acids: CASSYEFPAYNEQFF. In DNA, the CDR3 is TGTGCCAGCAGTTATGAGTTTCCGGCCTACAATGAGCAGTTCTTC.

Only a few counts were recorded for this clone. The rearrangement uses TRBV19 and TRBJ2-7, with TRBD1 matching over 9 bases. This CDR3 is built from 15 residues. V lost 5 bases and J lost 2; bases outside the gene matches: 7. Germline CDR1 is LNHDA and CDR2 is SQIVND (reference sequence). The CDR3 DNA sequence: TGTGCCAGTAGTGGTGGGACAGGGAATACCTACGAGCAGTACTTC. Its protein is CASSGGTGNTYEQYF.

This chain connects TRBV27 to TRBJ2-7; a possible D gene is TRBD1 (7 bases). Germline V gene sequence: CDR1 MNHEY, CDR2 SMNVEV (reference sequence). The CDR3 contains 15 residues. V lost 2 bases and J 2 bases, leaving 13 bases between the germline ends. CDR3 in DNA: TGTGCCAGCAGTTTACGGGGGACAGAAACCTACGAGCAGTACTTC. Translation: CASSLRGTETYEQYF.

The V call is TRBV4-2, the J call TRBJ2-7, with D unclear. Germline-derived CDR1 and CDR2 are LGHNA and YNFKEQ. The CDR3 spans 16 residues. Trimming took off 4 bases at V and 1 base at J, with 17 bases between the two ends. DNA for the CDR3: TGTGCCAGCAGCCCCCGACCGCGGCAGGCTTCCTACGAGCAGTACTTC. The encoded protein is CASSPRPRQASYEQYF.

The chain couples TRBV27 to TRBJ2-7; 7 bases map to TRBD1. This CDR3 region has 16 residues. The J segment lost 3 bases and the V segment lost 6 bases, leaving 14 bases of the junction unmatched. Germline V gives CDR1 MNHEY, CDR2 SMNVEV (reference sequence). CDR3 nucleotide sequence: TGTGCCAGCAGCTCACAGGGGCGAGTTGGAGTCTACGAGCAGTACTTC. It yields the protein CASSSQGRVGVYEQYF.

The rearrangement links TRBV7-6 to TRBJ2-7; 10 nucleotides align to TRBD1. Germline CDR1 is SGHVS and CDR2 is FNYEAQ. The CDR3 has 16 residues. Unmatched junction bases numbered 6, after V lost 0 bases and J lost 4 bases. The CDR3 spells CASSLATGGWRYEQYF. The CDR3 DNA is TGTGCCAGCAGCTTAGCGACAGGGGGCTGGCGGTACGAGCAGTACTTC. Variable domain in full (rest from reference TRBV7-6 and TRBJ2-7): GAGVSQSPRYKVTKRGQDVALRCDPISGHVSLYWYRQALGQGPEFLTYFNYEAQQDKSGLPNDRFSAERPEGSISTLTIQRTEQRDSAMYRCASSLATGGWRYEQYFGPGTRLTVT.